The rows below give T cell receptor beta chains drawn from one sample of a study of OX40 agonist ivuxolimab in advanced cancers. Clones were sequenced by immunoSEQ multiplex PCR, and TCRdb holds only the in-frame ones, with some missing. The data contain some 87,000 clones, roughly 94% of them seen just once; the ten biggest clones take up around 10%. The specimen comprised CD4+ or CD8+ T cells sorted from blood, sampled in a trial of the OX40 agonist ivuxolimab. The source of these receptors is an adult with an advanced solid tumor such as melanoma, head and neck, liver or kidney cancer. CDR3s include the opening cysteine and the closing phenylalanine or tryptophan. A D gene is named only where the DNA matches it firmly. Not every row has a clone size; where given, it reads once, few, many or a size class.

>-|TRBV2|-|TRBJ2-2
CASSGKDTGELFF
TGTGCCAGCAGTGGGAAAGACACCGGGGAGCTGTTTTTT
>-|TRBV27|TRBD1|TRBJ1-5
CASSQQGGEQPQHF
TGTGCCAGCAGCCAACAGGGGGGGGAGCAGCCCCAGCATTTT
>-|TRBV6-6|TRBD2|TRBJ2-7
CASSYFGLAEYEQYF
TGTGCCAGCAGTTACTTTGGACTAGCGGAGTACGAGCAGTACTTC
>few|TRBV30|-|TRBJ2-1
CAWSSVANEQFF
TGTGCCTGGAGTTCAGTAGCCAATGAGCAGTTCTTC
>few|TRBV19|-|TRBJ1-2
CASTASNYGYTF
TGTGCCAGTACTGCCTCCAATTATGGCTACACCTTC
>once|TRBV7-9|TRBD1|TRBJ1-5
CASSRWPTGGLDQPQHF
TGTGCCAGCAGCCGTTGGCCTACAGGGGGCCTCGATCAGCCCCAGCATTTT
>-|TRBV28|TRBD1|TRBJ2-4
CASSALMNRGTKNIQYF
TGTGCCAGCAGTGCCCTCATGAACAGGGGAACCAAAAACATTCAGTACTTC
>-|TRBV7-8|-|TRBJ1-2
CASSPYLEGNYGYTF
TGTGCCAGCAGCCCCTATCTGGAGGGCAACTATGGCTACACCTTC
>-|TRBV4-3|TRBD2|TRBJ2-3
CASSQDTTSGLTDTQYF
TGCGCCAGCAGCCAAGATACTACTAGCGGGCTCACAGATACGCAGTATTTT
>once|TRBV19|TRBD2|TRBJ2-7
CASRLEAGATYEQYF
TGTGCCAGTAGACTCGAAGCGGGAGCGACCTACGAGCAGTACTTC
>once|TRBV7-6|-|TRBJ2-1
CASSLDVYNEQFF
TGTGCCAGCAGCTTAGATGTCTACAATGAGCAGTTCTTC
>-|TRBV7-2|-|TRBJ2-2
CASSLLTRRELFF
TGTGCCAGCAGCTTATTGACACGCCGGGAGCTGTTTTTT
>-|TRBV27|-|TRBJ2-3
CASSPQDGLGTDTQYF
TGTGCCAGCAGTCCCCAGGACGGATTGGGCACAGATACGCAGTATTTT
>-|TRBV7-9|TRBD2|TRBJ2-6
CASSDRSGRSGANVLTF
TGTGCCAGCAGCGATCGTAGCGGGAGATCTGGGGCCAACGTCCTGACTTTC
>-|TRBV15|-|TRBJ2-7
CATSMPPPRREQYF
TGTGCCACCAGCATGCCGCCTCCTAGAAGGGAGCAGTACTTC
>-|TRBV6-5|-|TRBJ1-1
CASTPPGGTAEAFF
TGTGCCAGCACCCCCCCGGGAGGGACCGCTGAAGCTTTCTTT
>-|TRBV28|-|TRBJ1-2
CASSFVPGKGYGYTF
TGTGCCAGCAGTTTTGTCCCAGGGAAGGGCTATGGCTACACCTTC
>-|TRBV7-2|-|TRBJ1-2
CASSLPYRQSERVYGYTF
TGTGCCAGCAGCCTCCCCTATAGACAGAGCGAAAGAGTCTATGGCTACACCTTC
>-|TRBV4-3|-|TRBJ2-7
CASSQDWVRSYEQYF
TGCGCCAGCAGCCAAGATTGGGTCAGGAGTTATGAGCAGTACTTC
>-|TRBV4-2|-|TRBJ2-1
CASSPLTSGNEQFF
TGTGCCAGCAGCCCCTTGACTAGTGGGAATGAGCAGTTCTTC
>-|TRBV4-1|-|TRBJ2-3
CASSQEGRFRIPQYF
TGCGCCAGCAGCCAAGAAGGGCGGTTTCGAATCCCGCAGTATTTT
>-|TRBV11-3|-|TRBJ2-7
CASSLDWAGGYDEQYF
TGTGCCAGCAGCTTAGATTGGGCCGGGGGCTACGACGAGCAGTACTTC
>-|TRBV21-1|-|TRBJ1-2
CASSKGEKGGVDYGYTF
TGTGCCAGCAGCAAAGGTGAGAAGGGGGGAGTGGACTATGGCTACACCTTC
>-|TRBV7-9|-|TRBJ2-3
CASSLAGDGTASGSDTQYF
TGTGCCAGCAGCTTAGCAGGTGACGGAACTGCCTCCGGGTCAGATACGCAGTATTTT
>-|TRBV30|TRBD1|TRBJ2-6
CAWSVLKTGEIAGANVLTF
TGTGCCTGGAGTGTATTAAAAACAGGGGAGATAGCAGGGGCCAACGTCCTGACTTTC
>-|TRBV2|-|TRBJ2-7
CASSPDPHEQYF
TGTGCCAGCAGTCCCGACCCCCACGAGCAGTACTTC
>-|TRBV9|TRBD2|TRBJ2-5
CASSRSGTSAFQETQYF
TGTGCCAGCAGCAGGTCCGGGACTAGCGCGTTTCAAGAGACCCAGTACTTC
>-|TRBV30|-|TRBJ2-7
CAWSVRGFYEQYF
TGTGCCTGGAGTGTCAGAGGGTTCTACGAGCAGTACTTC
>-|TRBV28|TRBD1|TRBJ2-7
CASSILTGGGIYEQYF
TGTGCCAGCAGTATACTGACAGGGGGAGGGATATACGAGCAGTACTTC
>-|TRBV4-1|-|TRBJ2-7
CASSPRQESSYEQYF
TGCGCCAGCAGCCCGAGACAGGAGAGCTCCTACGAGCAGTACTTC
>-|TRBV14|TRBD1|TRBJ2-7
CASSQGTGGSYEQYF
TGTGCCAGCAGCCAAGGAACAGGGGGCTCCTACGAGCAGTACTTC
>-|TRBV4-3|-|TRBJ2-2
CASSQVITGELFF
TGCGCCAGCAGCCAAGTCATCACCGGGGAGCTGTTTTTT
>-|TRBV4-3|TRBD2|TRBJ2-2
CASSQSSLAGENTGELFF
TGCGCCAGCAGCCAAAGTTCCCTAGCGGGAGAGAACACCGGGGAGCTGTTTTTT
>-|TRBV11-2|-|TRBJ2-7
CASSLVAGGHYEQYF
TGTGCCAGCAGCTTAGTCGCAGGAGGGCACTACGAGCAGTACTTC
>-|TRBV27|-|TRBJ1-3
CASSFGTGLGNTIYF
TGTGCCAGCAGTTTTGGTACAGGTCTGGGAAACACCATATATTTT
>once|TRBV5-8|-|TRBJ1-1
CASSLGAGSYPPEAFF
TGTGCCAGCAGCTTGGGTGCAGGGTCTTATCCTCCTGAAGCTTTCTTT
>-|TRBV4-3|-|TRBJ2-7
CASSQGLGSNEQYF
TGCGCCAGCAGCCAAGGTCTAGGGTCCAACGAGCAGTACTTC
>-|TRBV19|-|TRBJ1-1
CASRNLPFTEAFF
TGTGCCAGTAGGAACCTACCTTTCACTGAAGCTTTCTTT
>-|TRBV19|-|TRBJ2-7
CASSIDRGHYEQYF
TGTGCCAGTAGTATCGATAGGGGCCACTACGAGCAGTACTTC
>once|TRBV18|-|TRBJ2-1
CASSPKQRPNEQFF
TGTGCCAGCTCACCAAAACAGCGGCCCAATGAGCAGTTCTTC
>-|TRBV27|-|TRBJ1-2
CASSLKVDYGYTF
TGTGCCAGCAGTTTAAAGGTGGACTATGGCTACACCTTC
>-|TRBV19|TRBD2|TRBJ2-1
CATRLFLAGGNNEQFF
TGTGCCACCCGCTTGTTCCTAGCGGGAGGAAACAATGAGCAGTTCTTC
>-|TRBV11-2|TRBD1|TRBJ2-1
CASSIRDSAYNEQFF
TGTGCCAGCAGCATCCGGGACAGTGCCTACAATGAGCAGTTCTTC
>-|TRBV7-3|TRBD1|TRBJ2-3
CASSDGTGPDTQYF
TGTGCCAGCAGCGATGGGACAGGCCCAGATACGCAGTATTTT
>-|TRBV18|-|TRBJ2-7
CASSPQSRNEQYF
TGTGCCAGCTCACCACAGAGCAGAAACGAGCAGTACTTC
>few|TRBV5-5|-|TRBJ1-5
CASSLSGFSNQPQHF
TGTGCCAGCAGCTTGAGTGGGTTTAGCAATCAGCCCCAGCATTTT
>-|TRBV6-5|-|TRBJ1-1
CASGDWRGRGEAFF
TGTGCCAGCGGGGACTGGAGGGGCAGGGGTGAAGCTTTCTTT
>-|TRBV11-2|-|TRBJ2-1
CASSEGGGEQFF
TGTGCCAGCTCCGAAGGAGGCGGTGAGCAGTTCTTC